These 15 T cell receptor beta chains came from one sample sequenced in a study of T-cell reconstitution after alpha-beta-depleted transplantation in children. TCRbeta library construction was performed incorporating unique molecular identifiers. TCRdb reprocessed the PCR reads with MiXCR, giving one entry per CDR3 protein. The table shows over 200,000 distinct CDR3 sequences, with about 9.2% occurring only once. The material sequenced was PBMCs from the stem cell graft donor, taken from the stem cell graft. Every receptor here comes from a human donor who donated a stem cell graft to a child with acute lymphoblastic leukemia.

In its sample, this clonotype was seen many times. The chain has TRBV29-1 and TRBJ1-1; no clear D gene. V was cut by 6 bases and J by 0 bases, with 5 bases left in between. The CDR3 extends over 11 amino acids. Per the germline V gene, CDR1 is SQVTM and CDR2 is ANQGSEA. Here the CDR3 reads CSVEMNTEAFF. CDR3 sequence (DNA): TGCAGCGTCGAGATGAACACTGAAGCTTTCTTT.

This clonotype was observed a few times. The chain uses TRBV28 and TRBJ2-7, with a weak D call TRBD2 (5 bases). Trimming cost V 8 bases and J 7 bases, with 15 bases left between them. This CDR3 has 12 amino acids. Germline CDR1 MDHEN, CDR2 SYDVKM. CDR3 in amino acids: CASLLAPGEQYF. In DNA, the CDR3 is TGTGCCAGCCTTCTGGCCCCGGGGGAGCAGTACTTC.

This chain joins TRBV6-6 and TRBJ2-7; perhaps TRBD1 as D (6 bases). Germline V gene lookup returns CDR1 MNHNY and CDR2 SVGAGI (reference sequence). V was clipped by 0 bases and J by 5 bases, with 8 bases between them. The CDR3 runs to 13 residues. The CDR3 region is CASSYSQGNEQYF. The CDR3 nucleotides read TGTGCCAGCAGTTACTCTCAGGGGAACGAGCAGTACTTC.

This clonotype has a handful of counts. The CDR3 carries no conserved terminal phenylalanine or tryptophan, so it likely arises from a read error. No DNA is shown, since the ends of the CDR3 on it are uncertain; the CDR3 is the one TCRdb lists. The V gene is TRBV12-3 or TRBV12-4, the J gene TRBJ2-3. The CDR3 spans 11 amino acids, including both terminal residues. The CDR3 sequence: CASVTSTDTQY.

This chain joins TRBV5-2 and TRBJ2-5; the table's D call, TRBD2, was not checked against the DNA. TRBV5-2 is shown as a pseudogene. The CDR3 loop spans 14 amino acids. The CDR3 protein is CARGPYVGKETQYF. The CDR3 DNA reads TGTGCCAGGGGCCCTTATGTGGGGAAAGAGACCCAGTACTTC.

The V call is TRBV20-1, the J call TRBJ2-3, with 16 bases that match TRBD2. Germline V gene sequence: CDR1 DFQATT, CDR2 SNEGSKA (reference sequence). Trimming at V came to 6 bases and at J to 5 bases, leaving 11 bases not matched to a gene. The CDR3 sequence is 17 residues long. CDR3 bases: TGCAGTGCCAGACTCGGGACTAGCGGGGGGGTTTTAGATACGCAGTATTTT. Its protein product is CSARLGTSGGVLDTQYF.

This clonotype was observed at least ten times. The V and J genes are TRBV20-1 and TRBJ2-7; 9 nucleotides agree with TRBD1. This CDR3 spans 13 amino acids. Germline CDR1 reads DFQATT; CDR2 reads SNEGSKA (reference sequence). The ends lost 3 bases at V and 7 bases at J; junction bases unmatched: 7. As DNA, the CDR3 is TGCAGTGCTAGTTATCGACAGGGGGGTGAGCAGTACTTC. Translating gives CSASYRQGGEQYF.

This clonotype was observed at least ten times. The V and J genes are TRBV12-3 or TRBV12-4 and TRBJ2-3; 10 bases fit TRBD2. The CDR3 consists of 16 residues. Trimming cost V 8 bases and J 0 bases; bases outside gene matches: 8. For the CDR3, the DNA is TGTGCCAGCGCAGCGGGGGGGCTCGAAAGCACAGATACGCAGTATTTT. Its protein product is CASAAGGLESTDTQYF.

This clonotype is medium-sized in the sample. The chain has TRBV5-1 and TRBJ2-1; D possibly corresponds to TRBD1 (6 bases). The CDR3 length is 15 residues. V lost 4 bases to trimming and J lost 1 base, with 12 bases between them. Germline V gene sequence: CDR1 SGHRS, CDR2 YFSETQ. The CDR3 here is CASSKDRPSYNEQFF. The CDR3 bases are TGCGCCAGCAGCAAAGACAGGCCATCCTACAATGAGCAGTTCTTC.

This clonotype was counted many times. V usage is TRBV5-1 and J usage is TRBJ2-2; 10 bases fit TRBD2. J was trimmed by 1 base and V by 0 bases; bases with no gene match: 3. Germline CDR1 SGHRS, CDR2 YFSETQ. CDR3 size: 17 residues. The CDR3 DNA reads TGCGCCAGCAGCTTGGTTCTAGCGGGGGTGAACACCGGGGAGCTGTTTTTT. This gives the protein CASSLVLAGVNTGELFF.

There are many counts of this clonotype. This rearrangement joins TRBV30 to TRBJ2-5; D is perhaps TRBD2 (6 bases). Germline V gene sequence: CDR1 GTSNPN, CDR2 SVGIG (reference sequence). This CDR3 region has 14 residues. Trimming cost V 5 bases and J 5 bases, with 18 bases left between them. The CDR3 region has the DNA TGTGCCTGGGGGACTCGGTCTGGGACTGAGACCCAGTACTTC. Its translation is CAWGTRSGTETQYF.

This clonotype was observed at least ten times. The chain is built from TRBV6-5 and TRBJ1-1; D might be TRBD1 (6 bases). The CDR3 contains 14 residues. In germline, CDR1 is MNHEY, CDR2 SVGAGI. V was trimmed by 6 bases and J by 5 bases, leaving 16 bases between them. For the CDR3, the DNA is TGTGCCAGCAGCCCCGGGGGGCTCGGGACTGAAGCTTTCTTT. This codes for CASSPGGLGTEAFF.

This clonotype was seen more than once but under ten times. The chain recombines TRBV7-2 with TRBJ1-4; a weak D match, TRBD1 (5 bases). CDR3 length: 14 residues. Germline CDR1 SGHTA, CDR2 FQGNSA. V was shortened by 1 base and J by 13 bases, with 16 bases between the two germline ends. CDR3 in amino acids: CASSLDAGTGILFF. CDR3 coding DNA: TGTGCCAGCAGCTTAGACGCCGGGACGGGGATACTGTTTTTT.

This clonotype appeared a few times. The V call is TRBV7-9, the J call TRBJ2-7; TRBD2 agrees at 9 bases. V trimming: 5 bases; J trimming: 0 bases; junction bases outside the gene matches: 11. Germline V CDR1 and CDR2: SEHNR, FQNEAQ (reference sequence). CDR3 length: 17 amino acids. The CDR3, as DNA: TGTGCCAGCAGCCTTAGTAGGACTAGCGATAGCTCCTACGAGCAGTACTTC. Its protein is CASSLSRTSDSSYEQYF. Full variable domain (rest looked up from reference TRBV7-9 and TRBJ2-7): DTGVSQNPRHKITKRGQNVTFRCDPISEHNRLYWYRQTLGQGPEFLTYFQNEAQLEKSRLLSDRFSAERPKGSFSTLEIQRTEQGDSAMYLCASSLSRTSDSSYEQYFGPGTRLTVT.

This clonotype was seen a handful of times. The J gene is TRBJ2-1, the V gene TRBV5-1; a weak D match, TRBD1 (5 bases). CDR3 length: 14 residues. V was shortened by 4 bases and J by 3 bases, with 11 bases between the two germline ends. Germline CDR1 is SGHRS and CDR2 is YFSETQ. The CDR3 spells CASSLDSIYNEQFF. In nucleotides, the CDR3 is TGCGCCAGCAGCCTAGACAGTATCTACAATGAGCAGTTCTTC.